The 17 T cell receptor beta chains listed next were all sequenced from one sample in a study of T-cell reconstitution after alpha-beta-depleted transplantation in children. Library preparation (for TCRbeta) was performed with unique molecular identifiers. TCRdb ran MiXCR on the PCR reads and lists one entry per CDR3 protein. The sample includes approximately 630,000 distinct CDR3 sequences, roughly 13% of them seen just once. The sequencing used PBMCs, collected before TCRalphabeta/CD19-depleted stem cell transplant. The origin of the receptors is a girl aged 2 to 10 with congenital amegakaryocytic thrombocytopenia, due to receive a stem cell transplant.

This clonotype was counted ten times or more. V gene TRBV6-1 combines with J gene TRBJ2-3, with TRBD1 matching over 7 bases. The CDR3 spans 14 residues. The V segment lost 9 bases and the J segment 0 bases; nucleotides outside the gene matches: 6. Germline CDR1 is MNHNS and CDR2 is SASEGT. The CDR3 nucleotides read TGTGCCAGTAAGGGGGCCACAAGCACAGATACGCAGTATTTT. Protein: CASKGATSTDTQYF.

This clonotype was picked up many times. The J gene is TRBJ1-4, the V gene TRBV27; D may be TRBD1 (6 bases). The V gene lost 6 bases and the J gene lost 8 bases, with 19 bases spanning the gap. The CDR3 is 15 residues long. The V gene's germline CDR1 is MNHEY and CDR2 SMNVEV (reference sequence). The CDR3 loop is CASRILQQGKEKLFF. DNA for the CDR3: TGTGCCAGCAGAATTCTCCAACAGGGAAAGGAAAAACTGTTTTTT.

This clonotype occurred many times. This sequence joins TRBV20-1 and TRBJ2-7; TRBD2 aligns across 10 bases. The CDR3 consists of 14 residues. CDR1 and CDR2 (germline): DFQATT, SNEGSKA (reference sequence). After removal of 0 bases from V and 6 bases from J, the junction contained 5 bases not matched to a gene. CDR3: CSARDLASGSEQYF. Written as DNA, the CDR3 is TGCAGTGCTAGAGATTTGGCTAGCGGGAGCGAGCAGTACTTC.

A remark on this clonotype: Being one base from a much bigger clone, this may be a read error. The rearrangement joins TRBV29-1 to TRBJ2-7, with TRBD1 identical over 7 bases. V shed 4 bases and J 5 bases; nucleotides not matched to a gene: 5. This CDR3 has 12 residues. Per the germline V gene, CDR1 is SQVTM and CDR2 is ANQGSEA. In nucleotides, the CDR3 is TGCAGCGTTGCGACAGGGAGCAACGAGCAGTACTTC. This sequence encodes CSVATGSNEQYF.

Worth noting for this clonotype: One base away lies a much larger clone, so this may be a sequencing read error. V and J are TRBV15 and TRBJ2-1; D is uncertain. The J call is uncertain, as TRBJ2-7 better fits the DNA end. CDR1 and CDR2 (germline): LNHNV, YYDKDF (reference sequence). This CDR3 region has 14 residues. CDR3 sequence (DNA): TGTGCCACGGGCACAAGGTTAAGTTTCAATGAGCAGTACTTC. Protein: CATGTRLSFNEQYF.

CDR3 sequence: CSVGSRDRVNYEQYF. The CDR3 bases are TGCAGCGTTGGGTCCCGGGACAGGGTTAATTACGAGCAGTACTTC. V gene TRBV29-1 combines with J gene TRBJ2-7, with 9 bases matching TRBD1. V shed 4 bases and J 4 bases; nucleotides not matched to a gene: 11. Germline V lookup: CDR1 SQVTM, CDR2 ANQGSEA. This CDR3 has 15 residues.

In its sample, this clonotype was seen a few times. The chain uses TRBV5-1 and TRBJ2-4, with 8 bases aligning to TRBD1. The trim removed 4 bases at V and 7 bases at J, leaving 4 bases unmatched. The CDR3 length is 13 residues. CDR1 is SGHRS, CDR2 YFSETQ, per germline. The CDR3 DNA sequence: TGCGCCAGCAGCGGCGGACAGGGCAACATTCAGTACTTC. It specifies CASSGGQGNIQYF.

This clonotype was seen many times. The chain employs TRBV5-1 and TRBJ1-2, with D uncertain. The CDR3 length is 14 residues. V was pared by 1 base and J by 8 bases, with 15 bases between. Per the germline V gene, CDR1 is SGHRS and CDR2 is YFSETQ. The CDR3 DNA is TGCGCCAGCAGCTTGAGCTCCAAGGAGAGGGGCTACACCTTC. Its translation: CASSLSSKERGYTF.

This chain uses TRBV30 with TRBJ2-2; TRBD2 aligns across 10 bases. With V trimmed by 3 bases and J by 7 bases, 5 bases remained unmatched. Germline V gene lookup returns CDR1 GTSNPN and CDR2 SVGIG (reference sequence). The length of the CDR3 is 14 residues. CDR3 nucleotides: TGTGCCTGGAGCCCTAGCGGGAGCGTCGGGGAGCTGTTTTTT. This codes for CAWSPSGSVGELFF.

This chain connects TRBV29-1 to TRBJ2-1; 10 nucleotides match TRBD1. The CDR3 runs to 15 residues. Trimming took 0 bases from V and 5 from J; bases not matched to a gene: 4. In germline, CDR1 is SQVTM, CDR2 ANQGSEA. CDR3 protein: CSVEDFGTGDNEQFF. Written as DNA, the CDR3 is TGCAGCGTTGAAGATTTCGGGACAGGGGACAATGAGCAGTTCTTC.

This clonotype was counted many times. J is TRBJ2-1 and V is TRBV20-1, with a weak D call TRBD2 (6 bases). The CDR3 totals 15 residues. Between the trimmed V and J ends, which lost 6 bases and 5 bases, there was a span of 20 bases. The germline gives CDR1 DFQATT, CDR2 SNEGSKA (reference sequence). The CDR3 region is CSASPSEGLNNEQFF. Here the CDR3 DNA reads TGCAGTGCGTCCCCCTCGGAGGGGTTAAACAATGAGCAGTTCTTC.

V gene TRBV12-3 or TRBV12-4 combines with J gene TRBJ1-5, with D hard to call. V lost 1 base and J lost 3, with 13 bases in between. The CDR3 is 16 residues long. This chain's CDR3 is CASSLGRVQPNQPQHF. The DNA of the CDR3 is TGTGCCAGCAGTTTAGGGAGGGTACAGCCCAATCAGCCCCAGCATTTT.

This clonotype was seen only a few times. This chain links TRBV27 with TRBJ2-1; 9 nucleotides match TRBD2. Trimming removed 10 bases from V and 6 bases from J; junction bases left unmatched: 4. This CDR3 is 12 amino acids long. Per germline, CDR1 MNHEY and CDR2 SMNVEV (reference sequence). As DNA, the CDR3 is TGTGCCACTGGCGGGGGGGGCAATGAGCAGTTCTTC. Protein sequence: CATGGGGNEQFF.

The chain uses TRBV6-1 and TRBJ2-3, with 11 bases lining up with TRBD1. This CDR3 comprises 19 residues. The V segment lost 6 bases and the J segment 3 bases; nucleotides outside the gene matches: 17. From germline, CDR1 is MNHNS and CDR2 SASEGT. In nucleotides, the CDR3 is TGTGCCAGCAGACAAGGTCGTTTCGGGACAGGGGGTATAACAGATACGCAGTATTTT. It translates to CASRQGRFGTGGITDTQYF.

This clonotype has ten or more counts. The genes are TRBV7-9 and TRBJ2-2; D gene ambiguous. V was clipped by 5 bases and J by 4 bases, with 11 bases between them. The CDR3 is 14 amino acids. Germline CDR1 is SEHNR and CDR2 is FQNEAQ (reference sequence). The CDR3 DNA reads as TGTGCCAGCAGCGGCGCATCGGGCACCGGGGAGCTGTTTTTT. Its protein is CASSGASGTGELFF.

The V gene is TRBV24-1, the J gene TRBJ2-7; D is uncertain. The CDR3 sequence is 12 residues long. Trimming left V 12 bases short and J 3 bases short, with 14 bases between. CDR1 KGHDR and CDR2 SFDVKD come from the germline V gene. In DNA, the CDR3 is TGTGCCGCAAGCCCGCCCGACTACGAGCAGTACTTC. It yields the protein CAASPPDYEQYF.

V gene TRBV29-1 combines with J gene TRBJ1-1; possible D gene TRBD1, 6 bases. The CDR3 spans 12 residues. Germline V gene sequence: CDR1 SQVTM, CDR2 ANQGSEA. V was trimmed by 4 bases and J by 4 bases, leaving 10 bases between them. The CDR3 is CSVVSQGTEAFF. CDR3 in DNA: TGCAGCGTTGTGTCACAGGGCACTGAAGCTTTCTTT.